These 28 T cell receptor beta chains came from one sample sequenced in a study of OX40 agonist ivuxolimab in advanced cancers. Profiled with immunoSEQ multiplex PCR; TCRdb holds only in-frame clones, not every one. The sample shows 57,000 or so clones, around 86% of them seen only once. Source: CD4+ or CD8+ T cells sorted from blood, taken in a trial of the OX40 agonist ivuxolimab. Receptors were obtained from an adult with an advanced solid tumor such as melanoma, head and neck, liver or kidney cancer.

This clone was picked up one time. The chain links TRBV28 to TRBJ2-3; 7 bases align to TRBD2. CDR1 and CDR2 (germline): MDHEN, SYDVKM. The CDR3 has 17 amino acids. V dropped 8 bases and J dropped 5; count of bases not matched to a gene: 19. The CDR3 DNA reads TGTGCCAGCTACCCTTTCCGACCGGGGCGCGGGGGAGATACGCAGTATTTT. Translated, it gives CASYPFRPGRGGDTQYF.

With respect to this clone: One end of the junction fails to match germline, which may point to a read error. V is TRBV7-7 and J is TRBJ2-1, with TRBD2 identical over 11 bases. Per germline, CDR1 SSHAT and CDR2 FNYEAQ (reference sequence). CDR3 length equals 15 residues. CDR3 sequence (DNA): TGTGCTAGCAGCGAAACTAGCGGGGGCATCAATGAGCAGTTCTTC. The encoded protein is CASSETSGGINEQFF.

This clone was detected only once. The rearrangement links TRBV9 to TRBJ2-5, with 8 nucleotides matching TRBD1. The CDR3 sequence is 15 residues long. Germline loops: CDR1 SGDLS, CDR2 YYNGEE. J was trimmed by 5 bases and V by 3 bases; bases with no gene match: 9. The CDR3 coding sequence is TGTGCCAGCAGCGGACAGGGGAAGCTCGGGGAGACCCAGTACTTC. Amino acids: CASSGQGKLGETQYF.

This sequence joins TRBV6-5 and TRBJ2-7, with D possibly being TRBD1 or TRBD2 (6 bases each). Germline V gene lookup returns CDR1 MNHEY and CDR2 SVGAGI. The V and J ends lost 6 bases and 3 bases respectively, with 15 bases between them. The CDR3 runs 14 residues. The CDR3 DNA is TGTGCCAGCAGGGGGGGCCCGAGGGACTACGAGCAGTACTTC. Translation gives CASRGGPRDYEQYF.

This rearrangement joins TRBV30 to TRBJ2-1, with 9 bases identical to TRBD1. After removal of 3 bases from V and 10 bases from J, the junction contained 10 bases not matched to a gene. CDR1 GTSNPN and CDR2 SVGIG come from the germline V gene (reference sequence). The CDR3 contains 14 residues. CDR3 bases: TGTGCCTGGAGACGGGGACAGGGTACAGGGGAGCAGTTCTTC. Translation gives CAWRRGQGTGEQFF.

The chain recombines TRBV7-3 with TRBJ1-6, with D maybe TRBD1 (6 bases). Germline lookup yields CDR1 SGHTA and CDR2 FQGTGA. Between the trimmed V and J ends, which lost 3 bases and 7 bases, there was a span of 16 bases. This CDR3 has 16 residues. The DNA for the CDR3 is TGTGCCAGCAGCTTCAGGGGCCCTCCTCTCAATTCACCCCTCCACTTT. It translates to CASSFRGPPLNSPLHF.

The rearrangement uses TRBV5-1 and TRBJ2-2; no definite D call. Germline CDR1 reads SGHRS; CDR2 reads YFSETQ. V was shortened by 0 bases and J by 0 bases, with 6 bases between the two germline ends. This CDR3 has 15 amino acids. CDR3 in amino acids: CASSLGATNTGELFF. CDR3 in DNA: TGCGCCAGCAGCTTGGGGGCCACGAACACCGGGGAGCTGTTTTTT.

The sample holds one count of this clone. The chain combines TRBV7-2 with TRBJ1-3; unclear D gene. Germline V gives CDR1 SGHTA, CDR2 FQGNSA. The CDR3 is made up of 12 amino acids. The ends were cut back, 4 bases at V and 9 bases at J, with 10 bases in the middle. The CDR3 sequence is CASSSYLGTIYF. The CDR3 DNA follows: TGTGCCAGCAGCTCCTACCTTGGCACCATATATTTT.

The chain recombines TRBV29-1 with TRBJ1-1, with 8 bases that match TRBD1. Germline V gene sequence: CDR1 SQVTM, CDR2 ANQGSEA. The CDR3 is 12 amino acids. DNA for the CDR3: TGCGGGACAGGAGACATGAACACTGAAGCTTTCTTT. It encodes CGTGDMNTEAFF.

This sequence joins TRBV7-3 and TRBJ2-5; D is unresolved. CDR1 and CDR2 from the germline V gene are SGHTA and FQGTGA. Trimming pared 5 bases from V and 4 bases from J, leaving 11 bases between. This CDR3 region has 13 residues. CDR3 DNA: TGTGCCAGCAGCCCAAGCCCCCGAGAGACCCAGTACTTC. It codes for CASSPSPRETQYF.

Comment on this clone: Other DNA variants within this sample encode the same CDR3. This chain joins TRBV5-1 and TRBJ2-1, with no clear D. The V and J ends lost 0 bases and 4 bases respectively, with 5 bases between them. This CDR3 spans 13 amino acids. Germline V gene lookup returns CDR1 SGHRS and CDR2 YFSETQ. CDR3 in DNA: TGCGCCAGCAGCTTGGTCCAGTACAATGAGCAGTTCTTC. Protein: CASSLVQYNEQFF.

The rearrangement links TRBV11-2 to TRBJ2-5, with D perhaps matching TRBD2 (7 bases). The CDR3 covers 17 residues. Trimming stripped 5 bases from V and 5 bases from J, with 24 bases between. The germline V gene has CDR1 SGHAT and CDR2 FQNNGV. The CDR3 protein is CASSPLFEGGEGETQYF. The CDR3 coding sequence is TGTGCCAGCAGCCCCCTCTTTGAGGGGGGGGAAGGGGAGACCCAGTACTTC. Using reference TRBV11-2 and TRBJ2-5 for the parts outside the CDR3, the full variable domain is EAGVAQSPRYKIIEKRQSVAFWCNPISGHATLYWYQQILGQGPKLLIQFQNNGVVDDSQLPKDRFSAERLKGVDSTLKIQPAKLEDSAVYLCASSPLFEGGEGETQYFGPGTRLLVL.

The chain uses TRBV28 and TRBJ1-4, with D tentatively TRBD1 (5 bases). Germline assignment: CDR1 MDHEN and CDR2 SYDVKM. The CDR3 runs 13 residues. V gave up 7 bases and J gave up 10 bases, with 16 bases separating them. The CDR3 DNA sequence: TGTGCCAGCAACCGGGGAAGCGGGGGAAAACTGTTTTTT. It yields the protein CASNRGSGGKLFF.

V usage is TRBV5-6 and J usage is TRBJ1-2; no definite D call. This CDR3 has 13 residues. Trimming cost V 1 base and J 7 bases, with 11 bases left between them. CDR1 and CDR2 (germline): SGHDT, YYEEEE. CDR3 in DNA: TGTGCCAGCAGCTTGAATTGGGAGGGTGGCTACACCTTC. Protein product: CASSLNWEGGYTF.

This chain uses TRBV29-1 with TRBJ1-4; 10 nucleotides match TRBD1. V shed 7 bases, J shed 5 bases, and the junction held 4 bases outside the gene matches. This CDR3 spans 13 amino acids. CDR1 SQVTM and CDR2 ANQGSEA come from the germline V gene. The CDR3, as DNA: TGCAGCGCGACGGGACAGGGGAATGAAAAACTGTTTTTT. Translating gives CSATGQGNEKLFF.

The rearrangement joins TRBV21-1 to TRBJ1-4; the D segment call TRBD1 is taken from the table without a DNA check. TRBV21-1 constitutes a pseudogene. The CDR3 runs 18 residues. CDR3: CASSRTGLIRIYGEKLFF. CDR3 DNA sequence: TGTGCCAGCAGCCGTACAGGGCTAATCAGAATATATGGGGAAAAACTGTTTTTT.

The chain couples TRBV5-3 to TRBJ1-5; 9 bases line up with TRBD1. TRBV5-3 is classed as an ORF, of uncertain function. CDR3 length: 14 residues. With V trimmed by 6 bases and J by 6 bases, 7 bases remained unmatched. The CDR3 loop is CARIRGQGSQPQHF. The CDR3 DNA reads TGTGCCAGAATTCGCGGACAGGGGAGTCAGCCCCAGCATTTT.

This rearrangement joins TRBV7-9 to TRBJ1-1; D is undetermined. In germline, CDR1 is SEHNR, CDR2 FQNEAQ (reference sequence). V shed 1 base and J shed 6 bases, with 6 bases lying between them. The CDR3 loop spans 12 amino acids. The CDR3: CASSLVLAEAFF. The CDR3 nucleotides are TGTGCCAGCAGCTTAGTACTGGCTGAAGCTTTCTTT.

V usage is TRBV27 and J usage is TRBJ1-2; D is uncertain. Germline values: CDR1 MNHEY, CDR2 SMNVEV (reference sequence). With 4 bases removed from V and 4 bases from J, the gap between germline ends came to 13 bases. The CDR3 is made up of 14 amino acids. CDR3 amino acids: CASSSSGVPYGYTF. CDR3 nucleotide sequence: TGTGCCAGCAGTTCGAGCGGGGTTCCCTATGGCTACACCTTC.

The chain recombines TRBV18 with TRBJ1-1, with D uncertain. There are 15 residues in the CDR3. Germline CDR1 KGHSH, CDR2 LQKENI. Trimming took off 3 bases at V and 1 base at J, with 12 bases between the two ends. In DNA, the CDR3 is TGTGCCAGCTCACCTACGGGAAATTCGAACACTGAAGCTTTCTTT. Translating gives CASSPTGNSNTEAFF.

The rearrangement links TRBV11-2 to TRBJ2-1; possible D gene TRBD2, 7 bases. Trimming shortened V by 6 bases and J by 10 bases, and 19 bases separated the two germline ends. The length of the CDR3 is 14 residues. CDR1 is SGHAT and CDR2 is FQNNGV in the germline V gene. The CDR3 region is CASSPRGLQWEQFF. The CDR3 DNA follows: TGTGCCAGCAGTCCCAGGGGACTACAATGGGAGCAGTTCTTC.

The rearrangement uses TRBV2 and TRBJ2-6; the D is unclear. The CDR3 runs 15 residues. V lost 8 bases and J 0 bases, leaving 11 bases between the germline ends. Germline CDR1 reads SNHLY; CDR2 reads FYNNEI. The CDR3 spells CASQIGNSGANVLTF. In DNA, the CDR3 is TGTGCCAGCCAGATAGGCAACTCTGGGGCCAACGTCCTGACTTTC. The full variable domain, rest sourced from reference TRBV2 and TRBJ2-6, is EPEVTQTPSHQVTQMGQEVILRCVPISNHLYFYWYRQILGQKVEFLVSFYNNEISEKSEIFDDQFSVERPDGSNFTLKIRSTKLEDSAMYFCASQIGNSGANVLTFGAGSRLTVL.

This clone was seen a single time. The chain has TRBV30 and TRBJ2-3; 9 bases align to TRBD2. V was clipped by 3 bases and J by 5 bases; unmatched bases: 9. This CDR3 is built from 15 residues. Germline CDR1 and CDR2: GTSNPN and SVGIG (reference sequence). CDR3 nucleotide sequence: TGTGCCTGGAGAAGGGGATTAGCGGGAGTAGATACGCAGTATTTT. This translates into CAWRRGLAGVDTQYF.

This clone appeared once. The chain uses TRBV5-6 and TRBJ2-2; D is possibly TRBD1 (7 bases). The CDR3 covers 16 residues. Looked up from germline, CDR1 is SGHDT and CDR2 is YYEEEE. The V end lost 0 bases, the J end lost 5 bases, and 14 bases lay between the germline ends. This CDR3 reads CASSLVDREDTGELFF. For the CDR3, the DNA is TGTGCCAGCAGCTTGGTAGACAGGGAGGATACCGGGGAGCTGTTTTTT.

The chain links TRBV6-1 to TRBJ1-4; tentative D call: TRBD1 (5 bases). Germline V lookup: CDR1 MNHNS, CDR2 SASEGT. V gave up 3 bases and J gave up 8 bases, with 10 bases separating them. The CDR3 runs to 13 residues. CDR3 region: CASSDRVGEKLFF. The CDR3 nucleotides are TGTGCCAGCAGTGACAGGGTCGGAGAAAAACTGTTTTTT.

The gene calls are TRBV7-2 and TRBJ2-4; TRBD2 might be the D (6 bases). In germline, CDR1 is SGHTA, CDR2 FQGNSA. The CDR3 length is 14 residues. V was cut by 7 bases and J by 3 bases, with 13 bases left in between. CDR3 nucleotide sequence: TGTGCCAGCACCCGCCCGGGGGTCAAAAACATTCAGTACTTC. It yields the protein CASTRPGVKNIQYF.

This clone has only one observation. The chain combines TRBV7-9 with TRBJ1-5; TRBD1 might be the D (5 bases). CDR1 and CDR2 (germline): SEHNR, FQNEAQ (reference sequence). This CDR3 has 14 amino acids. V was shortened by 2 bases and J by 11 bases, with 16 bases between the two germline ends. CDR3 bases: TGTGCCAGCAGCTTATCACGGGACGGGGCGGCCCAGCATTTT. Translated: CASSLSRDGAAQHF. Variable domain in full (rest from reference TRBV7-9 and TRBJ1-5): DTGVSQNPRHKITKRGQNVTFRCDPISEHNRLYWYRQTLGQGPEFLTYFQNEAQLEKSRLLSDRFSAERPKGSFSTLEIQRTEQGDSAMYLCASSLSRDGAAQHFGDGTRLSIL.

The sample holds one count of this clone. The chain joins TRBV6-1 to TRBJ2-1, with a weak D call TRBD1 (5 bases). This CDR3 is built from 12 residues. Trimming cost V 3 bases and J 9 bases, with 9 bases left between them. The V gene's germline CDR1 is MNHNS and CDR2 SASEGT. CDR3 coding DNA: TGTGCCAGCAGTGAGGGCAGGGCTGAGCAGTTCTTC. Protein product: CASSEGRAEQFF.